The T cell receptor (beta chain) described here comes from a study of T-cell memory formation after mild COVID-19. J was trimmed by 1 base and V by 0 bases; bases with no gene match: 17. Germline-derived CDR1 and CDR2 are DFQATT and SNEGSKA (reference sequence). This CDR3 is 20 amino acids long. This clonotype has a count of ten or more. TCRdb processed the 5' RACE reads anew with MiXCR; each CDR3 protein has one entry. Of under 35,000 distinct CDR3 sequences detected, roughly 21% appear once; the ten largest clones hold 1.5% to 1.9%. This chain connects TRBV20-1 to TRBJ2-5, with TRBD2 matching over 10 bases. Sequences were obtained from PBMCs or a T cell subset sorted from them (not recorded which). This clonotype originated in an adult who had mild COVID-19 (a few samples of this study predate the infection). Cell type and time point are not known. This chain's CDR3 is CSARDQKSWASGGIQETQYF. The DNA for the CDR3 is TGCAGTGCTAGAGATCAAAAGTCTTGGGCTAGCGGGGGAATCCAAGAGACCCAGTACTTC.